These T cell receptor beta chains were read from a single sample in a study of cytomegalovirus exposure and HLA in healthy donors. Clones were sequenced by immunoSEQ multiplex PCR, and TCRdb holds only the in-frame ones, with some missing. The data contain 100,000 to 150,000 clones, around four fifths of them singletons. Sequenced: PBMCs. The receptors were sampled from a man in his thirties or forties in good health and CMV-seronegative. Each CDR3 is given with its conserved first and last residue. D genes are given only for firm matches.

D gene	J gene	V gene	CDR3 protein
TRBD2	TRBJ2-5	TRBV7-2	CASNRGGTPKETQYF
TRBD1	TRBJ1-2	TRBV10-3	CAISEDRGLYGYTF
.	TRBJ1-4	TRBV4-3	CASSHSAGGQAEKLFF
TRBD1	TRBJ1-2	TRBV27	CATRRDRGVYGYTF
.	TRBJ2-1	TRBV2	CASSVVHEQFF
TRBD1	TRBJ2-7	TRBV4-1	CASSQEDRRSYEQYF
TRBD1	TRBJ1-2	TRBV27	CASSLSGWTGTNYGYTF
.	TRBJ1-1	TRBV4-1	CASSQGPLPTFF
.	TRBJ2-5	TRBV28	CASSLRVAGIQETQYF
TRBD1	TRBJ2-6	TRBV11-1	CASSRGTGGVLSGANVLTF
TRBD1	TRBJ1-4	TRBV5-5	CASSLGTGATNEKLFF
TRBD2	TRBJ2-3	TRBV7-9	CASSLGRLAGRPTDTQYF
.	TRBJ2-1	TRBV7-9	CASRPQSSSYNEQFF
.	TRBJ2-5	TRBV28	CASSRSGLETQYF
.	TRBJ1-2	TRBV18	CASSPLGGSDYGYTF
.	TRBJ2-1	TRBV5-1	CASSPLGPNEGQFF
TRBD1	TRBJ2-7	TRBV6-7	CASSSPGQGAHEQYF
.	TRBJ1-4	TRBV12-2	CASRLGSGVNEKLFF
TRBD2	TRBJ2-3	TRBV6-1	CASSVLAGGTDTQYF
.	TRBJ1-4	TRBV29-1	CSVESGGEKLFF
TRBD1	TRBJ1-5	TRBV18	CASSPDRDNQPQHF
.	TRBJ1-5	TRBV28	CASSPTITMRARPQHF
.	TRBJ2-1	TRBV18	CASSPGSPYNEQFF
.	TRBJ2-7	TRBV4-2	CASSQDPGSYEQYF
TRBD2	TRBJ2-7	TRBV2	CASSEGTSGMGEQYF
.	TRBJ2-7	TRBV9	CASSVDLGSYEQYF
.	TRBJ2-7	TRBV7-9	CASAQGVYEQYF
.	TRBJ2-7	TRBV7-2	CASSQIDTSYEQYF
.	TRBJ2-5	TRBV7-2	CASSLEAGRYQETQYF
TRBD2	TRBJ2-7	TRBV19	CASSIGGSTYEQYF
.	TRBJ2-1	TRBV6-1	CATERDLWGNEQFF
.	TRBJ1-2	TRBV15	CATSRGSRSGYTF
TRBD1	TRBJ2-5	TRBV5-6	CASSPDRGGWETQYF
TRBD1	TRBJ1-2	TRBV7-2	CASSLTGANYGYTF
.	TRBJ2-3	TRBV9	CASSVVARGTDTQYF
.	TRBJ2-7	TRBV7-9	CASSSLGVSSEQYF
TRBD1	TRBJ1-5	TRBV6-5	CASSRTGFGDQPQHF
.	TRBJ2-5	TRBV6-5	CASSSRVRWETQYF
TRBD1	TRBJ2-3	TRBV18	CASSQQGGLSTDTQYF
TRBD1	TRBJ1-2	TRBV2	CASRPDRAGFYGYTF
.	TRBJ2-7	TRBV19	CASSIAGGEYEQYF
TRBD2	TRBJ2-3	TRBV7-2	CASSLRTSGSPDTQYF
.	TRBJ2-7	TRBV6-6	CASSYSESPLSYEQYF
TRBD1	TRBJ1-4	TRBV28	CASRSGGTNEKLFF
.	TRBJ2-7	TRBV28	CASSLQGRNYEQYF
.	TRBJ2-7	TRBV7-2	CASSPAMGLSYF
TRBD2	TRBJ2-7	TRBV27	CASSGGRTSAAYEQYF
.	TRBJ2-7	TRBV2	CASQSSGIFSYEQYF
.	TRBJ2-1	TRBV6-1	CASSEARGFSYNEQFF
TRBD1	TRBJ1-5	TRBV18	CASSPSGGYYQPQHF
.	TRBJ2-1	TRBV27	CASSSRGWAFF
TRBD1	TRBJ1-5	TRBV6-1	CASSARTGAQGNQPQHF
.	TRBJ2-3	TRBV5-1	CASSRDTLSTDTQYF
TRBD1	TRBJ1-5	TRBV4-1	CASSQPGQGVNKPQHF
.	TRBJ2-2	TRBV5-1	CASSLVFTGKNTGELFF
.	TRBJ1-6	TRBV28	CATLAGWNSPLHF
.	TRBJ2-1	TRBV11-3	CASSEQADSYNEQFF
TRBD1	TRBJ1-1	TRBV6-6	CASSYTAGGWNTEAFF
TRBD1	TRBJ2-7	TRBV6-1	CASRSWTGSGEQYF